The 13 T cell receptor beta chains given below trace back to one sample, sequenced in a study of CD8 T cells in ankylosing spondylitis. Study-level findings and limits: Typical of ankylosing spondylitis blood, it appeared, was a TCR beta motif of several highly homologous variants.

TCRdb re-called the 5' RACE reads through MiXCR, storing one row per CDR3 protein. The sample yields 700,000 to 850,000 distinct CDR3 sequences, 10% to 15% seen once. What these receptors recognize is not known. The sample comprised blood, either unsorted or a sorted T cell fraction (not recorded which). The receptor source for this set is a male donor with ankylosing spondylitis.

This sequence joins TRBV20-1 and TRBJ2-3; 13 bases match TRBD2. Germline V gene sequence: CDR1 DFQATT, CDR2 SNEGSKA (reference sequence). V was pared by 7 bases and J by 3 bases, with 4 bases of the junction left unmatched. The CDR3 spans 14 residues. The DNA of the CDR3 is TGCAGTGTACTAGCGGGGGGGCCGACAGATACGCAGTATTTT. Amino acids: CSVLAGGPTDTQYF.

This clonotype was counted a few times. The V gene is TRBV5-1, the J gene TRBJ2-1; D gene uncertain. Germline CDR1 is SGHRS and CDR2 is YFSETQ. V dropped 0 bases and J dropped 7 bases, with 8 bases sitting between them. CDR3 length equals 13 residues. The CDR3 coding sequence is TGCGCCAGCAGCTTGGCCATCGGAAATGAGCAGTTCTTC. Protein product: CASSLAIGNEQFF. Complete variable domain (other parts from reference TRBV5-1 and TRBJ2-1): KAGVTQTPRYLIKTRGQQVTLSCSPISGHRSVSWYQQTPGQGLQFLFEYFSETQRNKGNFPGRFSGRQFSNSRSEMNVSTLELGDSALYLCASSLAIGNEQFFGPGTRLTVL.

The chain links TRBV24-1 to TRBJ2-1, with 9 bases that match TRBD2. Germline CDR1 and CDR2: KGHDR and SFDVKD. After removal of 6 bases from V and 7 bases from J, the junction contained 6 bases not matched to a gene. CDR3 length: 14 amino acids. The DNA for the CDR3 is TGTGCCACCAGTCAGGCGGGAGGGGGTAATGAGCAGTTCTTC. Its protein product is CATSQAGGGNEQFF.

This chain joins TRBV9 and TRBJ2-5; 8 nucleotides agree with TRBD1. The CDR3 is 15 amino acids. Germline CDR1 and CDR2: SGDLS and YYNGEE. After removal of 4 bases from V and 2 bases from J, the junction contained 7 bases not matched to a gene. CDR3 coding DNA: TGTGCCAGCAGCCTCAACCAGGGGGCACAAGAGACCCAGTACTTC. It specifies CASSLNQGAQETQYF.

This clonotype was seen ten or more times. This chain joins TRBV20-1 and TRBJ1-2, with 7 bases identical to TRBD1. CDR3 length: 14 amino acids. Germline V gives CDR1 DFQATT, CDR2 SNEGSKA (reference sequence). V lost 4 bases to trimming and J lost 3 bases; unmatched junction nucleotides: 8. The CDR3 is CSATMTGSDYGYTF. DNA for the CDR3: TGCAGTGCTACAATGACAGGGTCTGACTATGGCTACACCTTC.

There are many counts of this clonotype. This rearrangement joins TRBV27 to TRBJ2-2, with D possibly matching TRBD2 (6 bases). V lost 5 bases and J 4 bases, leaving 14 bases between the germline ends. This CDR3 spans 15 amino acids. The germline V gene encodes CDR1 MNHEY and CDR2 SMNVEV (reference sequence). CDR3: CASSLRLGITGELFF. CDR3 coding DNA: TGTGCCAGCAGTCTCCGACTAGGGATCACCGGGGAGCTGTTTTTT.

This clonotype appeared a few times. CDR3 region: CSVNRGGTEAFF. The CDR3 bases are TGCAGCGTTAACAGGGGTGGGACTGAAGCTTTCTTT. The chain couples TRBV29-1 to TRBJ1-1; TRBD1 agrees at 7 bases. Germline V gives CDR1 SQVTM, CDR2 ANQGSEA. The junction had 5 bases not matched to a gene; V was cut back by 5 bases and J by 5 bases. The CDR3 totals 12 residues.

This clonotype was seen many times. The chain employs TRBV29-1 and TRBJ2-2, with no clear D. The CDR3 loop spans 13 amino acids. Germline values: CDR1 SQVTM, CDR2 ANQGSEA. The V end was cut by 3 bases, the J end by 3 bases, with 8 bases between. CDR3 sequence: CSVEKWDTGELFF. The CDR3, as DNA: TGCAGCGTTGAGAAGTGGGACACCGGGGAGCTGTTTTTT.

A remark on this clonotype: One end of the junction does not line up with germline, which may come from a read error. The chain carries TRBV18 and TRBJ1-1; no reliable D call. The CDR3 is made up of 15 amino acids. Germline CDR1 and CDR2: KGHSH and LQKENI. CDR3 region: CASSPITTMNTETFF. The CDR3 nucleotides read TGTGCCAGCTCACCCATTACGACCATGAACACTGAAACTTTCTTT. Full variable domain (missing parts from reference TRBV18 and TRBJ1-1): NAGVMQNPRHLVRRRGQEARLRCSPMKGHSHVYWYRQLPEEGLKFMVYLQKENIIDESGMPKERFSAEFPKEGPSILRIQQVVRGDSAAYFCASSPITTMNTETFFGQGTRLTVV.

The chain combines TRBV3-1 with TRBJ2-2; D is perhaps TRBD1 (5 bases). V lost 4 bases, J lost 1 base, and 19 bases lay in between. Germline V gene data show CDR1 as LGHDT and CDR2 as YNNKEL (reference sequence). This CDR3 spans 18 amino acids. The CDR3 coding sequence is TGTGCCAGCAGCCGAGTAAAAGGGCCAGGGCTGAACACCGGGGAGCTGTTTTTT. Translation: CASSRVKGPGLNTGELFF.

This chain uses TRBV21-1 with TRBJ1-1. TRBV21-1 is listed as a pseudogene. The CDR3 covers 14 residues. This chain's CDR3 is CASSKALLSPEAFF. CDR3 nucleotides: TGTGCCAGCAGCAAAGCGCTTTTAAGCCCAGAAGCTTTCTTT.

CDR3: CATSRGGSYEQYF. The DNA for the CDR3 is TGTGCCACCAGCAGAGGGGGTTCCTACGAGCAGTACTTC. V and J are TRBV15 and TRBJ2-7, with D unresolved. The germline gives CDR1 LNHNV, CDR2 YYDKDF (reference sequence). The CDR3 spans 13 residues. V lost 1 base and J lost 1, with 5 bases in between.

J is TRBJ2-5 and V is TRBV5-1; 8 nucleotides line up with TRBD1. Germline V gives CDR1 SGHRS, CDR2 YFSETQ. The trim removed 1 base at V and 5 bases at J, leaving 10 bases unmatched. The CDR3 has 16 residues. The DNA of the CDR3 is TGCGCCAGCAGCTTGAGACAGGGGCGGTTAGGGGAGACCCAGTACTTC. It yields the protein CASSLRQGRLGETQYF.